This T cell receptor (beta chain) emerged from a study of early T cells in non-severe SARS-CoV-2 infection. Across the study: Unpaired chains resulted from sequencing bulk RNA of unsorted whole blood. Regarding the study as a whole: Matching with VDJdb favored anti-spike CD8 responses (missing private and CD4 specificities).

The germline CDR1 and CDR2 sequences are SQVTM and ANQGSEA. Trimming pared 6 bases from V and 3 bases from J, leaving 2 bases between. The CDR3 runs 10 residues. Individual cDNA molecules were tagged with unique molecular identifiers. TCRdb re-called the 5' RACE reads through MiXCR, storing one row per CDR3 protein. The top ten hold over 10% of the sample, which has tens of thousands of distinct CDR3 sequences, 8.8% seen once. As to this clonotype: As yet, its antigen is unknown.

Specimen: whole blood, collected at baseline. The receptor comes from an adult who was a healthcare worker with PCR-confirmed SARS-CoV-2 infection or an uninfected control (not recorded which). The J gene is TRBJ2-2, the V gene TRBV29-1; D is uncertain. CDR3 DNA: TGCAGCGTCTACACCGGGGAGCTGTTTTTT. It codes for CSVYTGELFF.